This TCR beta chain originates from a study of CD8 T cells in Susac syndrome. Study-level findings and limits: The greatest CD8+ clonal expansion in Susac occurred in TEMRA cells and in active patients.

TEMRA cells were FACS-enriched, while CD8+ and CD4+ T cells were negatively isolated. The RNA input was roughly 0.45 to 1 ug, and it was reverse transcribed with random hexamers. With immunoSEQ multiplex PCR, TCR beta CDR3 was amplified across 54 Vbeta and 13 Jbeta. TCRdb used MiXCR to reprocess the immunoSEQ multiplex PCR reads, holding one entry per CDR3 protein. The sample includes 75,000 to 100,000 distinct CDR3 sequences, nearly 95% of them seen just once. CDR3 length: 14 residues. Germline CDR1 LGHNA, CDR2 YNFKEQ. The V end lost 4 bases, the J end lost 1 base, and 10 bases lay between the germline ends. Worth noting for this clonotype: Its specificity is not known.

The chain joins TRBV4-2 to TRBJ1-1; TRBD1 might be the D (5 bases). The clonotype was recovered from a human donor with Susac syndrome. Sequencing was performed on CD8+ T cells from PBMCs. CDR3 in DNA: TGTGCCAGCAGCCCGGGACTCAGGAACACTGAAGCTTTCTTT. This codes for CASSPGLRNTEAFF.